These 25 T cell receptor beta chains were sequenced from one sample in a study of monozygotic twins with inflammatory bowel disease. From its re-call of the 5' RACE reads, TCRdb lists each CDR3 protein once, without DNA. The sample has a few hundred thousand distinct CDR3 sequences. Sample: blood. These receptors all stem from a human donor with ulcerative colitis or Crohn's disease, or a healthy co-twin of an affected twin (not recorded which).

The genes are TRBV6-4 and TRBJ1-1; the TRBD1 assignment by TCRdb is unverifiable without DNA. The CDR3 extends over 14 amino acids. CDR1 is MRHNA, CDR2 SNTAGT, per germline. CDR3 amino acids: CATREAQGRTEAFF.

The chain uses TRBV7-8 and TRBJ2-7; as DNA is missing, the TRBD1 call by TCRdb cannot be tested. The germline gives CDR1 SGHVS, CDR2 FQNEAQ. The CDR3 runs to 14 residues. CDR3 residues: CASSLWDTYYEQYF.

The chain employs TRBV7-2 and TRBJ2-4. Germline V gene data show CDR1 as SGHTA and CDR2 as FQGNSA. The CDR3 has 15 amino acids. This chain's CDR3 is CASSLGGQVFDIQYF. The whole variable domain, remainder taken from reference TRBV7-2 and TRBJ2-4, is GAGVSQSPSNKVTEKGKDVELRCDPISGHTALYWYRQSLGQGLEFLIYFQGNSAPDKSGLPSDRFSAERTGGSVSTLTIQRTQQEDSAVYLCASSLGGQVFDIQYFGAGTRLSVL.

The gene calls are TRBV10-3 and TRBJ2-2. This CDR3 spans 14 amino acids. Germline-derived CDR1 and CDR2 are ENHRY and SYGVKD. CDR3 sequence reads: CAISKLANTGELFF.

V is TRBV20-1 and J is TRBJ2-1; TCRdb selects TRBD2, and the lack of DNA leaves this call unchecked. Germline CDR1 and CDR2: DFQATT and SNEGSKA (reference sequence). The CDR3 extends over 16 amino acids. CDR3: CSASISGHNSGGEQFF.

J is TRBJ2-2 and V is TRBV5-1; the D call from TCRdb, TRBD2, cannot be confirmed without DNA. This CDR3 contains 15 residues. The germline gives CDR1 SGHRS, CDR2 YFSETQ. Here the CDR3 reads CASSSRDSGAGELFF.

The rearrangement links TRBV19 to TRBJ2-1; the TCRdb D gene call, TRBD1, has no DNA to confirm it. Germline CDR1 and CDR2: LNHDA and SQIVND (reference sequence). The CDR3 is made up of 13 amino acids. Here the CDR3 reads CASSIQGGDEQFF.

The rearrangement joins TRBV5-4 to TRBJ2-7. Per the germline V gene, CDR1 is SGHNT and CDR2 is YYREEE (reference sequence). There are 15 residues in the CDR3. The CDR3 loop reads CASRYGLAPDYEQYF.

The J gene is TRBJ1-2, the V gene TRBV29-1. The CDR3 runs to 16 residues. Germline CDR1 SQVTM, CDR2 ANQGSEA. CDR3 sequence: CSVANGQRHTAYGYTF.

The chain is built from TRBV5-1 and TRBJ2-1; no DNA is available, so the TRBD2 call from TCRdb remains unchecked. Per the germline V gene, CDR1 is SGHRS and CDR2 is YFSETQ. This CDR3 is 14 amino acids long. The chain's CDR3 is CASSPGTSPNEQFF. Based on the CDR3 plus reference TRBV5-1 and TRBJ2-1, the full variable domain is KAGVTQTPRYLIKTRGQQVTLSCSPISGHRSVSWYQQTPGQGLQFLFEYFSETQRNKGNFPGRFSGRQFSNSRSEMNVSTLELGDSALYLCASSPGTSPNEQFFGPGTRLTVL.

The chain combines TRBV20-1 with TRBJ1-4; TCRdb's D gene call, TRBD1, goes unchecked for lack of DNA. This CDR3 is built from 13 residues. CDR1 is DFQATT and CDR2 is SNEGSKA in the germline V gene (reference sequence). The CDR3 loop is CSAGRQGIEKLFF.

This chain uses TRBV7-9 with TRBJ1-5. This CDR3 has 13 residues. The germline gives CDR1 SEHNR, CDR2 FQNEAQ (reference sequence). This CDR3 is CASSLVEGQPQHF.

J is TRBJ2-7 and V is TRBV3-1. The CDR3 is 13 residues long. CDR1 and CDR2 (germline): LGHDT, YNNKEL (reference sequence). The CDR3 is CASSHPSTHEQYF.

This sequence joins TRBV20-1 and TRBJ2-2; the TCRdb call, TRBD2, lacks DNA for checking. The germline CDR1 and CDR2 sequences are DFQATT and SNEGSKA (reference sequence). This CDR3 has 12 amino acids. The CDR3 sequence is CSGTSNTGELFF.

The rearrangement links TRBV7-2 to TRBJ1-1. Germline V gene data show CDR1 as SGHTA and CDR2 as FQGNSA. The CDR3 contains 14 residues. The CDR3 reads CASSLGVSNTEAFF.

This sequence joins TRBV20-1 and TRBJ2-5; TCRdb selects TRBD2, and the lack of DNA leaves this call unchecked. Per germline, CDR1 DFQATT and CDR2 SNEGSKA (reference sequence). CDR3 length: 15 residues. CDR3 residues: CSASRTRGGSGTQYF.

The chain uses TRBV5-1 and TRBJ2-5; TCRdb names TRBD1, which stays unverified in the absence of DNA. The CDR3 spans 13 residues. Germline assignment: CDR1 SGHRS and CDR2 YFSETQ. The CDR3 here is CASTPTGLGAQYF.

V and J are TRBV12-3 or TRBV12-4 and TRBJ1-5; without DNA, the TCRdb call of TRBD1 cannot be checked. The CDR3 is 12 residues long. The chain's CDR3 is CASSAGAQPQHF.

The rearrangement links TRBV10-3 to TRBJ2-7; TCRdb picks TRBD2, but there is no DNA to check that call. The CDR3 runs to 14 residues. Germline assignment: CDR1 ENHRY and CDR2 SYGVKD. This CDR3 is CAISSSGAPYEQYF.

The chain is built from TRBV5-1 and TRBJ2-7; without DNA, the TCRdb call of TRBD2 cannot be checked. This CDR3 has 15 residues. Germline CDR1 reads SGHRS; CDR2 reads YFSETQ. This chain's CDR3 is CASSLVASGGNEQYF.

V usage is TRBV12-3 or TRBV12-4 and J usage is TRBJ1-2; the TCRdb D gene call, TRBD1, has no DNA to confirm it. This CDR3 has 15 residues. The CDR3 loop reads CASSLIQGNNYGYTF.

The V call is TRBV5-1, the J call TRBJ2-2; TCRdb outputs TRBD1, but without DNA this stays unchecked. The CDR3 runs to 19 residues. The germline gives CDR1 SGHRS, CDR2 YFSETQ. CDR3 residues: CASSLGLTGFPNTAGELFF.

This sequence joins TRBV5-6 and TRBJ2-2; the TCRdb call, TRBD1, lacks DNA for checking. Germline assignment: CDR1 SGHDT and CDR2 YYEEEE. CDR3 size: 18 residues. CDR3 loop: CASSSWPGTGGAAGELFF.

The V gene is TRBV15, the J gene TRBJ1-5; TCRdb picks TRBD1, but there is no DNA to check that call. Germline V CDR1 and CDR2: LNHNV, YYDKDF (reference sequence). CDR3 size: 14 residues. This CDR3 is CATSLGQGSQPQHF.

This chain uses TRBV12-3 or TRBV12-4 with TRBJ2-1; TCRdb proposes TRBD1, but this gene call is untestable without DNA. CDR3 length equals 15 residues. CDR3 protein: CASSFWGGAGNEQFF.